Below, 21 T cell receptor beta chains from the same sample are listed, as sequenced in a study of T-cell memory formation after mild COVID-19. Each CDR3 protein is one row after TCRdb ran MiXCR on the 5' RACE reads. The sample consists of roughly 500,000 distinct CDR3 sequences, about a fifth of them appearing once. The specimen was PBMCs or a T cell subset sorted from them (not recorded which). These receptor sequences come from an adult woman who had mild COVID-19 (a few samples of this study predate the infection). Cell type and time point are not known.

This clonotype was picked up a small number of times. The J gene is TRBJ2-2, the V gene TRBV4-3; possibly TRBD2 for D (6 bases). Trimming took off 4 bases at V and 6 bases at J, with 15 bases between the two ends. The CDR3 is 15 residues long. Germline V lookup: CDR1 LGHNA, CDR2 YSLEER. The CDR3 nucleotides are TGCGCCAGCAGCCTCACGACTAGTCCCCCCGGGGAGCTGTTTTTT. As protein: CASSLTTSPPGELFF.

V usage is TRBV12-3 or TRBV12-4 and J usage is TRBJ2-3; D unresolved. The CDR3 consists of 17 residues. V was clipped by 3 bases and J by 0 bases, with 16 bases between them. The CDR3 DNA reads TGTGCCAGCAGTTTTTTGTTAGGTGGCGGAAGCACAGATACGCAGTATTTT. Translating gives CASSFLLGGGSTDTQYF.

The chain recombines TRBV12-3 or TRBV12-4 with TRBJ2-7; TRBD1 matches at 10 bases. The CDR3 runs 14 residues. V was pared by 5 bases and J by 6 bases, with 7 bases of the junction left unmatched. CDR3: CASSAGTGVLEQYF. The CDR3 nucleotides read TGTGCCAGCAGTGCCGGGACAGGGGTCCTCGAGCAGTACTTC.

The chain couples TRBV5-1 to TRBJ2-5, with TRBD1 identical over 7 bases. The CDR3 consists of 15 residues. V lost 5 bases to trimming and J lost 5 bases; unmatched junction nucleotides: 12. Per the germline V gene, CDR1 is SGHRS and CDR2 is YFSETQ. CDR3 sequence: CASRPTGSALETQYF. Written as DNA, the CDR3 is TGCGCCAGCAGACCGACAGGGTCAGCGTTGGAGACCCAGTACTTC. Complete variable domain (other parts from reference TRBV5-1 and TRBJ2-5): KAGVTQTPRYLIKTRGQQVTLSCSPISGHRSVSWYQQTPGQGLQFLFEYFSETQRNKGNFPGRFSGRQFSNSRSEMNVSTLELGDSALYLCASRPTGSALETQYFGPGTRLLVL.

This clonotype was recorded many times. The chain couples TRBV29-1 to TRBJ2-3; D perhaps matches TRBD2 (6 bases). This CDR3 has 15 residues. V was trimmed by 4 bases and J by 0 bases, leaving 14 bases between them. Germline CDR1 and CDR2: SQVTM and ANQGSEA. CDR3 sequence: CSVAAGSQSTDTQYF. CDR3 nucleotide sequence: TGCAGCGTTGCGGCGGGGTCTCAGAGCACAGATACGCAGTATTTT.

This clonotype was recorded a few times. The chain couples TRBV7-9 to TRBJ1-5; 9 bases map to TRBD1. The J segment lost 3 bases and the V segment lost 3 bases, leaving 3 bases of the junction unmatched. The CDR3 has 15 amino acids. Germline loops: CDR1 SEHNR, CDR2 FQNEAQ (reference sequence). CDR3 bases: TGTGCCAGCAGCTTGGGACAGGGCGTCAATCAGCCCCAGCATTTT. The encoded protein is CASSLGQGVNQPQHF.

The chain has TRBV3-1 and TRBJ2-7; the D is unclear. The CDR3 has 12 residues. Germline V CDR1 and CDR2: LGHDT, YNNKEL (reference sequence). V dropped 4 bases and J dropped 7 bases, with 11 bases sitting between them. The CDR3 bases are TGTGCCAGCAGCCTCAGCAAGAGGGAGCAGTACTTC. Protein sequence: CASSLSKREQYF.

This clonotype was seen more than once but under ten times. The chain combines TRBV7-6 with TRBJ2-1; 8 positions agree with TRBD2. The V gene end was trimmed by 1 base and the J gene end by 7 bases; junction bases not matched to a gene: 9. The CDR3 totals 16 residues. Germline V CDR1 and CDR2: SGHVS, FNYEAQ. For the CDR3, the DNA is TGTGCCAGCAGCTTAGTTGGTTCGGGCGGGGGGAATGAGCAGTTCTTC. Translation gives CASSLVGSGGGNEQFF.

The DNA of the CDR3 is TGTGCCAGCAGTTTAAGGAACAGCGGCCAGGGGGTGAGGGAGCAGTACTTC. Translated: CASSLRNSGQGVREQYF. The chain carries TRBV27 and TRBJ2-7; 7 bases match TRBD1. The V and J ends lost 2 bases and 7 bases, in that order; junction bases with no gene match: 17. Germline V gene data show CDR1 as MNHEY and CDR2 as SMNVEV (reference sequence). The CDR3 totals 17 residues.

This clonotype occurred a few times. The chain carries TRBV6-5 and TRBJ2-3; the match to TRBD2 covers 10 bases. CDR1 is MNHEY and CDR2 is SVGAGI in the germline V gene. The CDR3 is 18 residues long. Trimming took 2 bases from V and 0 from J; bases not matched to a gene: 8. Here the CDR3 reads CASSYDWLAGGSTDTQYF. CDR3 nucleotides: TGTGCCAGCAGTTACGATTGGTTAGCGGGAGGAAGCACAGATACGCAGTATTTT.

The J gene is TRBJ2-7, the V gene TRBV20-1; tentatively, D is TRBD1 (6 bases). Looked up from germline, CDR1 is DFQATT and CDR2 is SNEGSKA (reference sequence). There are 14 residues in the CDR3. The germline V and J ends were trimmed by 3 bases and 0 bases, with 12 bases remaining between them. The CDR3 region has the DNA TGCAGTGCTAGTTTGGAGGACAGCTCCTACGAGCAGTACTTC. Its protein product is CSASLEDSSYEQYF.

This clonotype was detected a few times. The genes are TRBV12-3 or TRBV12-4 and TRBJ2-5; TRBD2 aligns across 8 bases. V shed 6 bases, J shed 5 bases, and the junction held 8 bases outside the gene matches. CDR3 length equals 14 residues. This CDR3 is CASRLTSAEETQYF. For the CDR3, the DNA is TGTGCCAGCAGGCTGACTAGCGCGGAGGAGACCCAGTACTTC.

The V call is TRBV11-2, the J call TRBJ2-5; D perhaps matches TRBD2 (6 bases). The CDR3 is 17 residues long. Trimming shortened V by 1 base and J by 0 bases, and 15 bases separated the two germline ends. Per germline, CDR1 SGHAT and CDR2 FQNNGV. In DNA, the CDR3 is TGTGCCAGCAGCTTAGGGTTACGTGGGAGGAACCAAGAGACCCAGTACTTC. Its translation: CASSLGLRGRNQETQYF.

This clonotype turned up a few times. The V and J genes are TRBV6-1 and TRBJ1-2; D not certain. CDR1 is MNHNS, CDR2 SASEGT, per germline. This CDR3 has 14 residues. The V gene lost 7 bases and the J gene lost 3 bases, with 15 bases spanning the gap. This chain's CDR3 is CASNYRLGDYGYTF. CDR3 in DNA: TGTGCCAGCAACTATCGTCTTGGAGACTATGGCTACACCTTC.

The sample holds a few counts of this clonotype. The chain is built from TRBV20-1 and TRBJ1-5, with 8 bases identical to TRBD1. V trimming: 6 bases; J trimming: 4 bases; junction bases outside the gene matches: 8. This CDR3 region has 14 residues. Germline V gene data show CDR1 as DFQATT and CDR2 as SNEGSKA (reference sequence). Here the CDR3 DNA reads TGCAGTGCCTTTCTGACAGGGGCTAATCAGCCCCAGCATTTT. The encoded protein is CSAFLTGANQPQHF.

The chain links TRBV5-6 to TRBJ2-1; TRBD1 aligns across 9 bases. The V gene's germline CDR1 is SGHDT and CDR2 YYEEEE. The CDR3 is 12 amino acids. The ends lost 5 bases at V and 9 bases at J; junction bases unmatched: 3. The CDR3 protein is CASRDRGGEQFF. The CDR3 coding sequence is TGTGCCAGCAGGGACAGGGGTGGTGAGCAGTTCTTC.

This chain links TRBV7-2 with TRBJ2-4; D remains ambiguous. Germline-derived CDR1 and CDR2 are SGHTA and FQGNSA. The CDR3 has 11 amino acids. Deletions cut 1 base from V and 6 bases from J, with 1 base between. The CDR3 region is CASSLVNIQYF. The CDR3 DNA is TGTGCCAGCAGCTTAGTAAACATTCAGTACTTC.

This clonotype was recorded a few times. The chain employs TRBV7-9 and TRBJ2-1; TRBD1 is a possible D gene (8 bases). Trimming cost V 3 bases and J 5 bases, with 14 bases left between them. Germline V gives CDR1 SEHNR, CDR2 FQNEAQ (reference sequence). The CDR3 is 15 amino acids. The DNA for the CDR3 is TGTGCCAGCAGCTTTGGCACAGGGGGGGACAATGAGCAGTTCTTC. It yields the protein CASSFGTGGDNEQFF.

The chain carries TRBV4-3 and TRBJ2-1; 12 bases line up with TRBD2. The CDR3 is made up of 15 amino acids. V lost 4 bases and J lost 8; bases outside the gene matches: 6. Germline CDR1 and CDR2: LGHNA and YSLEER. In DNA, the CDR3 is TGCGCCAGCAGCCGGACTAGCGGGACAGGCGATGAGCAGTTCTTC. As protein: CASSRTSGTGDEQFF.

The rearrangement uses TRBV7-9 and TRBJ1-2; 8 bases match TRBD1. The V segment lost 5 bases and the J segment 6 bases; nucleotides outside the gene matches: 11. CDR1 and CDR2 (germline): SEHNR, FQNEAQ (reference sequence). The CDR3 extends over 15 amino acids. In nucleotides, the CDR3 is TGTGCCAGCAGCGCGCGGACAGGGTCAAACGATGGCTACACCTTC. Translating it yields CASSARTGSNDGYTF.

In this sample, this clonotype turned up many times. This chain links TRBV25-1 with TRBJ1-5; D is uncertain. The CDR3 contains 15 residues. CDR1 and CDR2 from the germline V gene are MGHDK and SYGVNS. V lost 4 bases and J 0 bases, leaving 10 bases between the germline ends. CDR3 region: CASSVSVNSNQPQHF. Written as DNA, the CDR3 is TGTGCCAGCAGTGTGTCAGTTAATAGCAATCAGCCCCAGCATTTT.